These T cell receptor beta chains were read from a single sample in a study of blood T cell repertoires in COVID-19. The protocol was immunoSEQ multiplex PCR, while the TCRdb copy is restricted to in-frame clones and leaves out a portion. Among under 300,000 clones listed, roughly 90% were seen once. Material: PBMCs or T cells enriched from blood (not recorded which). These receptor sequences come from a woman in her twenties or thirties with acute COVID-19. CDR3s leave out the opening cysteine and the closing phenylalanine or tryptophan.

CDR3: ASSPLWTGKVYEQY
V: TRBV27
J: TRBJ2-7

CDR3: ASGGQGFNEKLF
V: TRBV6-5
J: TRBJ1-4

CDR3: SASTRMDSTEQRGYT
V: TRBV20-1
J: TRBJ1-2

CDR3: ASSLRGVSRYNEQF
V: TRBV5-6
J: TRBJ2-1

CDR3: ASSLVDRGYGGELF
V: TRBV5-8
J: TRBJ2-2

CDR3: ASSQSIGTGLF
V: TRBV16
J: TRBJ1-4

CDR3: ASSPAGQGVAGELF
V: TRBV7-6
J: TRBJ2-2

CDR3: ASSEGGRTNTGELF
V: TRBV6-4
J: TRBJ2-2

CDR3: ASSLASGPGRGSNQPQH
V: TRBV7-9
J: TRBJ1-5

CDR3: ASSPQGDRASEQY
V: TRBV18
J: TRBJ2-7

CDR3: ASSYVEGLPNTGELF
V: TRBV6-2/TRBV6-3
J: TRBJ2-2

CDR3: ASSSGQYYEQY
V: TRBV5-1
J: TRBJ2-7

CDR3: ASSLKETQY
V: TRBV7-9
J: TRBJ2-5

CDR3: ASAGAPGTASYEQY
V: TRBV2
J: TRBJ2-7

CDR3: ARPKQSNTEAF
V: TRBV2
J: TRBJ1-1

CDR3: ASSLTGGTEAF
V: TRBV27
J: TRBJ1-1

CDR3: SAIDSSPHEQF
V: TRBV29-1
J: TRBJ2-1

CDR3: ASSPAVPSGDYTGELF
V: TRBV7-9
J: TRBJ2-2

CDR3: ASSLSSGIDTQY
V: TRBV6-2/TRBV6-3
J: TRBJ2-3

CDR3: ASSPGGAFYEQY
V: TRBV5-1
J: TRBJ2-7

CDR3: ASRPTGEERTIY
V: TRBV19
J: TRBJ1-3

CDR3: ASSLEQGTDGYT
V: TRBV11-1
J: TRBJ1-2

CDR3: ASSDRAGLIYEQY
V: TRBV2
J: TRBJ2-7

CDR3: ASSESLTGGTKGYT
V: TRBV10-2
J: TRBJ1-2

CDR3: ASSPLSTNEKLF
V: TRBV7-9
J: TRBJ1-4

CDR3: SVPGRTDTQY
V: TRBV29-1
J: TRBJ2-3

CDR3: ASSLWGRTNQPQH
V: TRBV27
J: TRBJ1-5

CDR3: SASPLAGGDYNEQF
V: TRBV20-1
J: TRBJ2-1

CDR3: ASSWQNNSPLH
V: TRBV19
J: TRBJ1-6

CDR3: ASSVMKQNTGELF
V: TRBV6-5
J: TRBJ2-2

CDR3: ASSQEAPSGGQETQY
V: TRBV4-1
J: TRBJ2-5

CDR3: ASSLDFGGLAGNEQF
V: TRBV7-6
J: TRBJ2-1

CDR3: ASSPPEGTSFREQF
V: TRBV13
J: TRBJ2-1

CDR3: ASSFQTGANVLT
V: TRBV7-9
J: TRBJ2-6

CDR3: ASRKNSLRWDSPLH
V: TRBV11-2
J: TRBJ1-6

CDR3: ASSQDRGNSPLH
V: TRBV4-3
J: TRBJ1-6

CDR3: ASSSPGQYNEQF
V: TRBV28
J: TRBJ2-1

CDR3: ASSKSPAMREQY
V: TRBV6-2/TRBV6-3
J: TRBJ2-7

CDR3: ASSSGQGGFAVFGYT
V: TRBV28
J: TRBJ1-2

CDR3: PEGTSRRRTF
V: TRBV12-2
J: TRBJ1-1

CDR3: ASSRIQGGRNTEAF
V: TRBV19
J: TRBJ1-1

CDR3: ASRGARGEQY
V: TRBV19
J: TRBJ2-7

CDR3: ASSGTTYEQY
V: TRBV10-1
J: TRBJ2-7

CDR3: ATSDPANGYT
V: TRBV24-1
J: TRBJ1-2

CDR3: ASRVDRGGIGELF
V: TRBV28
J: TRBJ2-2

CDR3: ASSQFQGAYEQY
V: TRBV4-3
J: TRBJ2-7

CDR3: ASSQRDRIIYNEQF
V: TRBV5-4
J: TRBJ2-1